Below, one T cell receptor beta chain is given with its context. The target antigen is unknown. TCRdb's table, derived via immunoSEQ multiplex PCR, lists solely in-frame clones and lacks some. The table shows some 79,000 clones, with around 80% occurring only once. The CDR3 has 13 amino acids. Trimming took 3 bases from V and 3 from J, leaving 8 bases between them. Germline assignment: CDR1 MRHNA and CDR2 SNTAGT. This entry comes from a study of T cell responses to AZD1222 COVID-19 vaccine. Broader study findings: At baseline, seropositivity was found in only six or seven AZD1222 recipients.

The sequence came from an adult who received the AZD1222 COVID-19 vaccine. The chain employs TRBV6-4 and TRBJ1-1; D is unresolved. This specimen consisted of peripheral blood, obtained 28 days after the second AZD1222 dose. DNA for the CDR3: TGTGCCAGCAGTGAACAGCTTTACACTGAAGCTTTCTTT. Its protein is CASSEQLYTEAFF.